This T cell receptor beta chain is from a study of cytomegalovirus exposure and HLA in healthy donors. Notes on the study in general: Donor immune exposure was known only as CMV serostatus. Cytomegalovirus association was listed for 150 to 200 TCR beta chains. Most of the CMV-associated TCR beta chains (in a later analysis) appeared to be HLA-restricted. Some V segments could not be told apart, so they were left out, TRBV6-2 and TRBV6-3 among them.

The PCR contained 60 Vbeta and 13 Jbeta primers. Data came from immunoSEQ multiplex PCR; TCRdb stores just in-frame clones and leaves some out. The sample holds around 94,000 clones, around 80% seen once. The CDR3 runs to 12 residues. Trimming removed 5 bases from V and 2 bases from J, with 6 bases in between. Germline V lookup: CDR1 SNHLY, CDR2 FYNNEI. Remarks on this clone: Its antigen is still unknown.

The sequence came from a male donor in good health and CMV-seropositive. V and J are TRBV2 and TRBJ1-2, with no clear D. Sequencing was done on a sample of PBMCs. The DNA of the CDR3 is TGTGCCAGCAGTATAATGAACTATGGCTACACCTTC. Protein sequence: CASSIMNYGYTF.